This T cell receptor beta chain is from a study of blood T cell repertoires in COVID-19. Study in general: Material from acute and convalescent COVID-19 was sourced from the United States, Italy and Spain. Nucleic acid was either cDNA or gDNA, and it came from T cells, B-cell-depleted T cells, or PBMCs.

CDR1 and CDR2 from the germline V gene are DFQATT and SNEGSKA (reference sequence). This CDR3 region has 13 residues. V was pared by 3 bases and J by 5 bases, with 11 bases between. Seattle researchers signed up patients amid active infection and tracked them longitudinally. Original handling: Nucleated cell counts were estimated from reference gene primer amplification. The assay was immunoSEQ multiplex PCR, and TCRdb's table has in-frame clones only and misses some. V, J and clone size are taken as reported in that table, and D and trimming were inferred from the DNA itself. This table holds 250,000 to 300,000 clones, about 90% found once.

The rearrangement uses TRBV20-1 and TRBJ1-5; no reliable D call. The receptor was derived from a woman between 55 and 75 years old with COVID-19, enrolled during active disease. The sequencing sample was made of peripheral blood. The CDR3 loop is CSASSEADQPQHF. The CDR3 DNA reads TGCAGTGCTAGTTCCGAGGCGGATCAGCCCCAGCATTTT.